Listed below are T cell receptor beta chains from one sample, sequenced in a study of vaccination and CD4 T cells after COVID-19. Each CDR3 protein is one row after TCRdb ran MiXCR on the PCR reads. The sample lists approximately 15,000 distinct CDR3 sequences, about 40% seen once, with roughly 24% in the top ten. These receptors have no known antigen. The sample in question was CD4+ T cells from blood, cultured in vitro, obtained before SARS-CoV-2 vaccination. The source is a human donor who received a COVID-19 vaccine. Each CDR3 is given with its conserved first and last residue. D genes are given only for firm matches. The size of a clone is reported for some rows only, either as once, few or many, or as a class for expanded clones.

TGTGCCAGTAGTATTGGCAGACGAGACACCATATATTTT,CASSIGRRDTIYF,few,TRBV19,13,.,TRBJ1-3
TGTGCCACCAGTGCCTCCGGGACTAGCGGACCCCAAGAGACCCAGTACTTC,CATSASGTSGPQETQYF,few,TRBV24-1,17,TRBD2,TRBJ2-5
TGTGCCAGCAGCCCTGGGGGAAACACCATATATTTT,CASSPGGNTIYF,.,TRBV14,12,.,TRBJ1-3
TGCAGTGCTAGAGGGGGGGCGGATCCAGATACGCAGTATTTT,CSARGGADPDTQYF,.,TRBV20-1,14,.,TRBJ2-3
TGCGCCAGCAGCTCCGGACTAGCGGTTGTACAAGAGACCCAGTACTTC,CASSSGLAVVQETQYF,.,TRBV5-1,16,TRBD2,TRBJ2-5
TGCGCCAGCAGCTTGGCGACAGGGCAAGAGACCCAGTACTTC,CASSLATGQETQYF,.,TRBV5-1,14,TRBD1,TRBJ2-5
TGTGCCTGGAGTAGGACGGCTGGAAACACCATATATTTT,CAWSRTAGNTIYF,.,TRBV30,13,.,TRBJ1-3
TGTGCCAGCAGTTATCTTCCGGTCAACTATGGCTACACCTTC,CASSYLPVNYGYTF,.,TRBV6-5,14,.,TRBJ1-2
TGTGCCAGCAAATTGCCCGGGAACACTGAAGCTTTCTTT,CASKLPGNTEAFF,few,TRBV12-3/TRBV12-4,13,.,TRBJ1-1
TGTGCCTGGAGTTCGACCCGTCTATCCTACAATGAGCAGTTCTTC,CAWSSTRLSYNEQFF,few,TRBV30,15,.,TRBJ2-1
TGTGCCAGCTTACTTTCGGCCGGGACCGAGCAGTACTTC,CASLLSAGTEQYF,.,TRBV12-3/TRBV12-4,13,.,TRBJ2-7
TGTGCCAGCAGTTTCTTACGGGACAGGGGGCTGTCAACTGAAGCTTTCTTT,CASSFLRDRGLSTEAFF,.,TRBV28,17,TRBD1,TRBJ1-1
TGTGCCAGCAGCTTAAACGCGGGGGCGAGCAATTCACCCCTCCACTTT,CASSLNAGASNSPLHF,.,TRBV7-3,16,.,TRBJ1-6
TGTGCCAGCAGCCACCTGGACAGTAACACTGAAGCTTTCTTT,CASSHLDSNTEAFF,.,TRBV7-9,14,.,TRBJ1-1
TGTGCCAGCTCACCACGGCTAGCGGGCACAGATACGCAGTATTTT,CASSPRLAGTDTQYF,.,TRBV18,15,TRBD2,TRBJ2-3
TGTGCCACCAGCAGAGTCAGGGAAGTCTACGAGCAGTACTTC,CATSRVREVYEQYF,.,TRBV15,14,.,TRBJ2-7
TGTGCCAGCAGCTTAGGGTCCCCCAGGGGGCTCTCTGGAAACACCATATATTTT,CASSLGSPRGLSGNTIYF,.,TRBV7-6,18,TRBD1,TRBJ1-3
TGTGCCAGCAGCGTCCAGAGGGATTCACCCCTCCACTTT,CASSVQRDSPLHF,.,TRBV6-1,13,.,TRBJ1-6
TGTGCCAGCAGTCGTGGACTCATGGCGTCGACAGATACGCAGTATTTT,CASSRGLMASTDTQYF,few,TRBV12-3/TRBV12-4,16,.,TRBJ2-3
TGTGCCAGCAGCCAAAGACAGGGGGGCTCCTACGAGCAGTACTTC,CASSQRQGGSYEQYF,.,TRBV3-1,15,TRBD1,TRBJ2-7
TGTGCCAGTAGTATAGTGGGGGGCAATCAGCCCCAGCATTTT,CASSIVGGNQPQHF,.,TRBV19,14,.,TRBJ1-5
TGTGCCAGCAGTGTGGACAGGGGGTCGACTGAAGCTTTCTTT,CASSVDRGSTEAFF,.,TRBV6-1,14,TRBD1,TRBJ1-1
TGTGCCATCAGTGAGTCGGGGGCAGCTAACTATGGCTACACCTTC,CAISESGAANYGYTF,.,TRBV10-3,15,.,TRBJ1-2
TGTGCCAGCAGCGCAACGGGACTAGCGGGGGGGCAAGAGACCCAGTACTTC,CASSATGLAGGQETQYF,.,TRBV11-2,17,TRBD2,TRBJ2-5
TGTGCCAGCAGCTGGGGCCGACTGGGAGGGCCAGATACGCAGTATTTT,CASSWGRLGGPDTQYF,few,TRBV7-2,16,TRBD2,TRBJ2-3
TGTGCCAGCAGCTTTGATGTTGCGGCTTACCAAGAGACCCAGTACTTC,CASSFDVAAYQETQYF,.,TRBV5-4,16,.,TRBJ2-5
TGCAGTACTAGTCGGTCCGGGTTTGGCTACACCTTC,CSTSRSGFGYTF,few,TRBV20-1,12,.,TRBJ1-2
TGTGCCAGCAGCGTACTCGGGCATAACACTGAAGCTTTCTTT,CASSVLGHNTEAFF,.,TRBV2,14,.,TRBJ1-1
TGCGCCAGCAGCCAACCGGGACTAACTAATGAAAAACTGTTTTTT,CASSQPGLTNEKLFF,.,TRBV4-1,15,.,TRBJ1-4
TGCAGTGCCCCTGTGGCGGGGGTCAACCAAGAGACCCAGTACTTC,CSAPVAGVNQETQYF,.,TRBV20-1,15,TRBD2,TRBJ2-5
TGTGCCTGGAGTGTAAGGGGGGGCAATCAGCCCCAGCATTTT,CAWSVRGGNQPQHF,.,TRBV30,14,.,TRBJ1-5
TGTGCCAGCAGCTTCTCTAGCGGGGCTAGCACAGATACGCAGTATTTT,CASSFSSGASTDTQYF,once,TRBV7-6,16,TRBD2,TRBJ2-3
TGCAGTGCTAGAGCGGACAGGCTGACCGAGCAGTACTTC,CSARADRLTEQYF,few,TRBV20-1,13,TRBD1,TRBJ2-7
TGTGCCAGTAGTATCAGGGGGGGCTCAGGGGGCTACACCTTC,CASSIRGGSGGYTF,few,TRBV19,14,TRBD1,TRBJ1-2
TGCAGTGCTAGAGCGGGGAAAGGGACTTACAGGCGCACAGATACGCAGTATTTT,CSARAGKGTYRRTDTQYF,.,TRBV20-1,18,.,TRBJ2-3
TGTGCCAGCAGCTTGACAGTGTCGAATGGCTACACCTTC,CASSLTVSNGYTF,few,TRBV5-4,13,.,TRBJ1-2
TGTGCCTGGTGGGACAGGGGCTTGAACACTGAAGCTTTCTTT,CAWWDRGLNTEAFF,few,TRBV30,14,TRBD1,TRBJ1-1
TGTGCCAGCAGCTTGGAGGGACGGAGCAATCAGCCCCAGCATTTT,CASSLEGRSNQPQHF,.,TRBV7-9,15,.,TRBJ1-5
TGTGCCAGCAGCTTTTGGTCCGTGAGGAGCCCGAACACTGAAGCTTTCTTT,CASSFWSVRSPNTEAFF,.,TRBV11-2,17,.,TRBJ1-1
TGTGCCAGCAGTTATCAGGGGGCGGATATCCGCTATGGCTACACCTTC,CASSYQGADIRYGYTF,.,TRBV6-5,16,TRBD1,TRBJ1-2
TGCGCCAGCAGCCAACCCCGGACAGGGATGAACGAAAAACTGTTTTTT,CASSQPRTGMNEKLFF,.,TRBV4-1,16,TRBD1,TRBJ1-4
TGTGCCTGGATCTCCGGGACCAACTATGGCTACACCTTC,CAWISGTNYGYTF,medium-sized,TRBV30,13,.,TRBJ1-2
TGTGCCAGCAGTGGGGACAGTTTCCGTGGCTACACCTTC,CASSGDSFRGYTF,.,TRBV2,13,TRBD1,TRBJ1-2
TGTGCCACCAGTACCAGCTCTGGGGCCAACGTCCTGACTTTC,CATSTSSGANVLTF,.,TRBV24-1,14,.,TRBJ2-6
TGTGCCAGCAAAGGGTTGGGGAACTCCTACGAGCAGTACTTC,CASKGLGNSYEQYF,medium-sized,TRBV2,14,.,TRBJ2-7
TGTGCCAGCAGCCCTGGGGCTGGGACTGGGGCCAACGTCCTGACTTTC,CASSPGAGTGANVLTF,.,TRBV5-4,16,.,TRBJ2-6
TGTGCCATCAGTGACGGGGCGGGGTTCGATGAGCAGTTCTTC,CAISDGAGFDEQFF,.,TRBV10-3,14,.,TRBJ2-1
TGTGCCAGCAGCTCCCGACTAGGGGGCACAGATACGCAGTATTTT,CASSSRLGGTDTQYF,.,TRBV4-2,15,.,TRBJ2-3
TGTGCCAGCAGTCCGACTAGCGGAAGGAGCTCCTACAATGAGCAGTTCTTC,CASSPTSGRSSYNEQFF,.,TRBV6-6,17,TRBD2,TRBJ2-1
TGTGCCATCAGTGGGACTGACTATGGCTACACCTTC,CAISGTDYGYTF,few,TRBV10-3,12,.,TRBJ1-2
TGTGCCAGCAGTGGCGGGACAGGGGTTTCCTATGGCTACACCTTC,CASSGGTGVSYGYTF,.,TRBV6-1,15,TRBD1,TRBJ1-2
TGCAGTGCTAGCTGGTCGGCGGGGGCTCAAGAGACCCAGTACTTC,CSASWSAGAQETQYF,few,TRBV20-1,15,.,TRBJ2-5
TGCAGTGCGGACAGGGGGCCGAACACTGAAGCTTCCTTT,CSADRGPNTEASF,.,TRBV20-1,13,TRBD1,TRBJ1-1
TGCAGTGCTAGAGAGATGGTGAAAGGCTACAATTCACCCCTCCACTTT,CSAREMVKGYNSPLHF,few,TRBV20-1,16,.,TRBJ1-6
TGTGCCAGCAGCCAACAGGCGGGATTCTCTAACTATGGCTACACCTTC,CASSQQAGFSNYGYTF,.,TRBV3-1,16,.,TRBJ1-2